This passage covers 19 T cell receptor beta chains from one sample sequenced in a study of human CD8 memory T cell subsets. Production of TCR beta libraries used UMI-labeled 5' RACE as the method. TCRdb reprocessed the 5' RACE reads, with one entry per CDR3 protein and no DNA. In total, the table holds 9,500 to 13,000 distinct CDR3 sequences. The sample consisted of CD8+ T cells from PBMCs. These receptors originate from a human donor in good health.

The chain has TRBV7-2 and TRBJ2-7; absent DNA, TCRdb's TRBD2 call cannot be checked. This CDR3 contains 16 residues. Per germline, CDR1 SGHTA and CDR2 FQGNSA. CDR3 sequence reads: CASSPTGPSLTYEQYF.

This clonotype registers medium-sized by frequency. CDR3 residues: CASSLNPNTGELFF. The rearrangement joins TRBV7-9 to TRBJ2-2. Germline CDR1 is SEHNR and CDR2 is FQNEAQ (reference sequence). This CDR3 comprises 14 residues.

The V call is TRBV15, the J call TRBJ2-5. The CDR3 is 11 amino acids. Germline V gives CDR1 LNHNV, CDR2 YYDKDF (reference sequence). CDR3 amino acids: CATSREETQYF.

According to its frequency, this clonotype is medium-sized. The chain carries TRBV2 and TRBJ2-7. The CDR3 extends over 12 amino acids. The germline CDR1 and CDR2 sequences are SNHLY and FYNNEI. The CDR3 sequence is CATAVRIYEQYF.

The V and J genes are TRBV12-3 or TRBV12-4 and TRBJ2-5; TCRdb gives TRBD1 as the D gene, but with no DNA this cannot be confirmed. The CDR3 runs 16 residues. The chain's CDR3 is CASSYFDRVLQETQYF.

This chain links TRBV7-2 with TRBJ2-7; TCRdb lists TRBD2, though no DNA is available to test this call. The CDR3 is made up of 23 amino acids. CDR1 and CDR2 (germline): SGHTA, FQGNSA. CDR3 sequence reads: CASTHSELGRAESGGPLPYEQYF. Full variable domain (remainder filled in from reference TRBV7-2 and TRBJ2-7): GAGVSQSPSNKVTEKGKDVELRCDPISGHTALYWYRQSLGQGLEFLIYFQGNSAPDKSGLPSDRFSAERTGGSVSTLTIQRTQQEDSAVYLCASTHSELGRAESGGPLPYEQYFGPGTRLTVT.

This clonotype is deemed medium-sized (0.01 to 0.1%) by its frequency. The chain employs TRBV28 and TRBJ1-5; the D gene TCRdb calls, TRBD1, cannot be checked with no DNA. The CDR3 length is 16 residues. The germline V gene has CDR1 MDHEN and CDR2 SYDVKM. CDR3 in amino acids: CASSPDPGGASQPQHF. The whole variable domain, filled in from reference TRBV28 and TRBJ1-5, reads DVKVTQSSRYLVKRTGEKVFLECVQDMDHENMFWYRQDPGLGLRLIYFSYDVKMKEKGDIPEGYSVSREKKERFSLILESASTNQTSMYLCASSPDPGGASQPQHFGDGTRLSIL.

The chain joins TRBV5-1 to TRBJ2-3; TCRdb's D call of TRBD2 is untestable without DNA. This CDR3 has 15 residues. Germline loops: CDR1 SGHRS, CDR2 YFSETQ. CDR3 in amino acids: CASTGTSGGADTQYF.

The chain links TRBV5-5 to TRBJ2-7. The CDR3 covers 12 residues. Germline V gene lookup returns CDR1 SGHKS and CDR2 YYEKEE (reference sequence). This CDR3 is CASSFSGSEQYF.

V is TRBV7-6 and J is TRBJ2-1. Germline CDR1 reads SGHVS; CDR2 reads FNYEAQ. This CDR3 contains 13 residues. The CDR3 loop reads CASSSLPIYEQFF.

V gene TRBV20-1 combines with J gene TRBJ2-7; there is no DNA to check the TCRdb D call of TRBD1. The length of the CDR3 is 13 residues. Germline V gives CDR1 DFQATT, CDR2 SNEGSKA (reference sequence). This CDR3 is CSAETGEAYEQYF.

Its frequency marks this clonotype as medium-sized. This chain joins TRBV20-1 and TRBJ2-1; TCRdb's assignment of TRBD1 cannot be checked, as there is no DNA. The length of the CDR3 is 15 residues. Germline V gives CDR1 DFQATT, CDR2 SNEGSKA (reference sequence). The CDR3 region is CSARHRGALLDEQFF.

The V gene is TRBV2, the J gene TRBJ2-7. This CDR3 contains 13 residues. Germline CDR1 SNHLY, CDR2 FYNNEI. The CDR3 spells CASSPLPYYEQYF.

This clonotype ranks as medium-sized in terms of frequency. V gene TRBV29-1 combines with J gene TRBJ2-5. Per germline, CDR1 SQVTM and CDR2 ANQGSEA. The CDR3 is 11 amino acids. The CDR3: CSVEEGETQYF. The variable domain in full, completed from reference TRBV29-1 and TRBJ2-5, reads SAVISQKPSRDICQRGTSLTIQCQVDSQVTMMFWYRQQPGQSLTLIATANQGSEATYESGFVIDKFPISRPNLTFSTLTVSNMSPEDSSIYLCSVEEGETQYFGPGTRLLVL.

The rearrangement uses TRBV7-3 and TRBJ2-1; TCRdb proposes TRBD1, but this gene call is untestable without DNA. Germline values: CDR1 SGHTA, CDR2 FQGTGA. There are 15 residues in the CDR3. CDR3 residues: CASSLTGAGRNEQFF. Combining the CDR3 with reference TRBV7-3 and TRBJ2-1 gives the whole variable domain GAGVSQTPSNKVTEKGKYVELRCDPISGHTALYWYRQSLGQGPEFLIYFQGTGAADDSGLPNDRFFAVRPEGSVSTLKIQRTERGDSAVYLCASSLTGAGRNEQFFGPGTRLTVL.

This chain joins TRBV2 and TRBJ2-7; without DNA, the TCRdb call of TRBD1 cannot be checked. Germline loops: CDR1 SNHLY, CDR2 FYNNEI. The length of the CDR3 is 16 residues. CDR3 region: CASSPGQPPRAYEQYF.

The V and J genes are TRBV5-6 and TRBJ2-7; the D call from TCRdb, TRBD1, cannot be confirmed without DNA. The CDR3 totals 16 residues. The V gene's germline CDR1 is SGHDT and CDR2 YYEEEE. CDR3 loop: CASSLAGGRGAYEQYF. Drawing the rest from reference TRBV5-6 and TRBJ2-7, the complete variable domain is DAGVTQSPTHLIKTRGQQVTLRCSPKSGHDTVSWYQQALGQGPQFIFQYYEEEERQRGNFPDRFSGHQFPNYSSELNVNALLLGDSALYLCASSLAGGRGAYEQYFGPGTRLTVT.

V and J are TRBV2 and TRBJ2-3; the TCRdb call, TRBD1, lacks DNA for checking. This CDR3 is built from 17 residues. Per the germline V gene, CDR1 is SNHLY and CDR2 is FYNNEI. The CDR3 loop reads CASSDDETGSSTDTQYF.

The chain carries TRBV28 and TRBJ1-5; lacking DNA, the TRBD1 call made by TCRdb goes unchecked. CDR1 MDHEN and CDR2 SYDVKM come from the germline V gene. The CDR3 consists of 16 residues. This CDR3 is CASSSPLGGGSQPQHF.